A single sample gave rise to the 11 T cell receptor beta chains below, sequenced in a study of blood T cell repertoires in COVID-19. Sequenced by immunoSEQ multiplex PCR; TCRdb stores in-frame clones only, minus some. In the table there are 200,000 to 300,000 clones, approximately 86% of which are singletons. Sequenced material: peripheral blood. Source of these receptors: a man aged 25 to 45 with active or convalescent COVID-19.

The gene calls are TRBV10-3 and TRBJ2-1; weak D call: TRBD2 (7 bases). Trimming took 10 bases from V and 9 from J, leaving 34 bases between them. CDR3 length: 18 residues. The germline V gene has CDR1 ENHRY and CDR2 SYGVKD. CDR3 sequence reads: CATHSDVLGGARVSEQFF. CDR3 coding DNA: TGTGCCACCCACTCGGATGTTTTAGGGGGGGCCAGGGTTAGTGAGCAGTTCTTC.

V is TRBV28 and J is TRBJ1-2, with D unresolved. CDR3 length: 14 residues. The germline V and J ends were trimmed by 5 bases and 1 base, with 11 bases remaining between them. Germline V gene sequence: CDR1 MDHEN, CDR2 SYDVKM. The CDR3 DNA reads as TGTGCCAGCAGTCCCCGACTGCGTAACTATGGCTACACCTTC. Amino acids: CASSPRLRNYGYTF.

V gene TRBV6-6 combines with J gene TRBJ2-4; perhaps TRBD1 as D (7 bases). This CDR3 region has 15 residues. The germline V gene has CDR1 MNHNY and CDR2 SVGAGI (reference sequence). V was pared by 2 bases and J by 6 bases, with 14 bases between. The chain's CDR3 is CASSYGGGEGNIQYF. As DNA, the CDR3 is TGTGCCAGCAGTTACGGAGGGGGCGAGGGAAACATTCAGTACTTC.

This chain connects TRBV7-6 to TRBJ1-1; D is unclear. The V end lost 6 bases, the J end lost 4 bases, and 12 bases lay between the germline ends. This CDR3 contains 13 residues. CDR1 and CDR2 (germline): SGHVS, FNYEAQ. CDR3 sequence (DNA): TGTGCCAGCAGGGAGGGTACGGGCACTGAAGCTTTCTTT. It encodes CASREGTGTEAFF.

The genes are TRBV14 and TRBJ2-5; 12 bases line up with TRBD2. The CDR3 length is 16 residues. V lost 6 bases and J lost 2; bases outside the gene matches: 7. Germline-derived CDR1 and CDR2 are SGHDN and FVKESK. As DNA, the CDR3 is TGTGCCAGCAGTCATGGACTAGCGGGGACGCAAGAGACCCAGTACTTC. This codes for CASSHGLAGTQETQYF.

The table lists this clone with a few counts. The chain uses TRBV6-2 or TRBV6-3 and TRBJ1-2; D ambiguous. Germline V lookup: CDR1 MNHEY, CDR2 SVGEGT. V lost 4 bases to trimming and J lost 6 bases, with 12 bases between them. This CDR3 region has 13 residues. CDR3 sequence reads: CASSLTGFDGYTF. The CDR3 DNA follows: TGTGCCAGCAGTTTGACCGGGTTCGATGGCTACACCTTC.

J is TRBJ2-3 and V is TRBV4-3; tentatively, D is TRBD1 (7 bases). Germline CDR1 is LGHNA and CDR2 is YSLEER. CDR3 length: 17 amino acids. The V end lost 0 bases, the J end lost 8 bases, and 21 bases lay between the germline ends. As DNA, the CDR3 is TGCGCCAGCAGCCAAGATGTAGGCGGAGGGGGCCCCGGTACGCAGTATTTT. It encodes CASSQDVGGGGPGTQYF.

This clone has only a few counts. The junction departs from the called germline gene at one end, perhaps through a read error. The CDR3 nucleotides are TGTGCCAGTAGTAACCACAGGTTGGGCCCACAGGGTTTT. The encoded protein is CASSNHRLGPQGF. The rearrangement joins TRBV19 to TRBJ1-4; a weak D match, TRBD1 (6 bases). In germline, CDR1 is LNHDA, CDR2 SQIVND (reference sequence). There are 13 residues in the CDR3.

The gene calls are TRBV6-1 and TRBJ2-7, with D tentatively TRBD2 (5 bases). V was shortened by 1 base and J by 2 bases, with 15 bases between the two germline ends. The CDR3 extends over 16 amino acids. Per germline, CDR1 MNHNS and CDR2 SASEGT. CDR3 nucleotides: TGTGCCAGCAGTGAAGGAGTGGGGAGTGCTACCTACGAGCAGTACTTC. Its translation is CASSEGVGSATYEQYF.

The genes are TRBV5-8 and TRBJ1-2; the match to TRBD1 covers 7 bases. The germline CDR1 and CDR2 sequences are SGHTS and YDEGEE. The junction had 12 bases not matched to a gene; V was cut back by 4 bases and J by 6 bases. The CDR3 consists of 15 residues. The CDR3 region has the DNA TGTGCCAGCAGCATCGACAGGGACGCCAGGCATGGCTACACCTTC. It is translated as CASSIDRDARHGYTF.

This chain connects TRBV2 to TRBJ2-1; D is perhaps TRBD2 (6 bases). V shed 3 bases and J shed 2 bases, with 14 bases lying between them. Germline CDR1 reads SNHLY; CDR2 reads FYNNEI. The CDR3 totals 16 residues. CDR3 region: CASSEWGGGPYNEQFF. For the CDR3, the DNA is TGTGCCAGCAGTGAGTGGGGTGGAGGGCCCTACAATGAGCAGTTCTTC. Full variable domain (rest looked up from reference TRBV2 and TRBJ2-1): EPEVTQTPSHQVTQMGQEVILRCVPISNHLYFYWYRQILGQKVEFLVSFYNNEISEKSEIFDDQFSVERPDGSNFTLKIRSTKLEDSAMYFCASSEWGGGPYNEQFFGPGTRLTVL.